This TCR beta chain was identified in a study of blood T cell repertoires in COVID-19. The wider study: The samples span acute and convalescent COVID-19 from the United States, Italy and Spain. PBMCs, B-cell-depleted T cells, or T cells were the source of the cDNA or gDNA that made up the material.

Trimming removed 5 bases from V and 0 bases from J, with 8 bases in between. Germline-derived CDR1 and CDR2 are SGHAT and FQNNGV. The CDR3 contains 14 residues. In the authors' methods: By means of reference gene primer amplification, nucleated cell counts were estimated. The assay was immunoSEQ multiplex PCR, and TCRdb's table has in-frame clones only and misses some. V and J calls and clone size follow that table, whereas D and trimming were derived from the DNA. The table includes 200,000 to 300,000 clones, over 75% detected once. V usage is TRBV11-2 and J usage is TRBJ1-5; D might be TRBD1 (5 bases). This receptor was identified in a human donor in a cohort sampled during active COVID-19. The sample consisted of peripheral blood. The CDR3 region is CASSRDSSNQPQHF. CDR3 sequence (DNA): TGTGCCAGCAGCCGCGACAGTAGCAATCAGCCCCAGCATTTT.